These 4 T cell receptor beta chains originate from one sample sequenced in a study of T-cell reconstitution after alpha-beta-depleted transplantation in children. As it was prepared, the TCRbeta library received unique molecular identifiers. TCRdb reprocessed the PCR reads via MiXCR and lists one record per CDR3 protein. The repertoire holds more than 40,000 distinct CDR3 sequences, with around 9% as singletons. This material consisted of PBMCs, mostly from graft donor cells, taken 60 days after TCRalphabeta/CD19-depleted stem cell transplant. The receptors shown here come from a male patient between 2 and 15 years old who had a stem cell transplant for chronic granulomatous disease, so the T cells may come from the graft donor.

This clonotype came up many times. The V gene is TRBV28, the J gene TRBJ2-2; tentatively, D is TRBD1 (5 bases). V was clipped by 3 bases and J by 5 bases, with 22 bases between them. This CDR3 comprises 18 residues. Germline V gives CDR1 MDHEN, CDR2 SYDVKM. This CDR3 reads CASSFTLGSRAVTGELFF. Here the CDR3 DNA reads TGTGCCAGCAGTTTTACCCTTGGCTCCAGGGCGGTGACCGGGGAGCTGTTTTTT.

Many counts were recorded for this clonotype. This chain joins TRBV14 and TRBJ2-1; D might be TRBD1 (5 bases). CDR3 length: 14 residues. V lost 7 bases and J 5 bases, leaving 15 bases between the germline ends. CDR1 is SGHDN and CDR2 is FVKESK in the germline V gene. CDR3: CASTKGLLNNEQFF. The CDR3 region has the DNA TGTGCCAGCACCAAGGGGCTCTTAAACAATGAGCAGTTCTTC.

This clonotype has at least ten counts. The rearrangement joins TRBV7-8 to TRBJ2-1; TRBD1 might be the D (6 bases). The germline V gene encodes CDR1 SGHVS and CDR2 FQNEAQ. The ends were cut back, 1 base at V and 8 bases at J, with 18 bases in the middle. The length of the CDR3 is 16 residues. CDR3 sequence reads: CASSLDYSGVGDEQFF. CDR3 in DNA: TGTGCCAGCAGCTTAGATTATTCAGGGGTAGGCGATGAGCAGTTCTTC. Complete variable domain (other parts from reference TRBV7-8 and TRBJ2-1): GAGVSQSPRYKVAKRGQDVALRCDPISGHVSLFWYQQALGQGPEFLTYFQNEAQLDKSGLPSDRFFAERPEGSVSTLKIQRTQQEDSAVYLCASSLDYSGVGDEQFFGPGTRLTVL.

The chain uses TRBV19 and TRBJ1-2; 7 nucleotides line up with TRBD1. This CDR3 has 15 amino acids. Germline V CDR1 and CDR2: LNHDA, SQIVND (reference sequence). V gave up 4 bases and J gave up 4 bases; unmatched junction bases: 9. The CDR3 loop is CASSTFSRQGYGYTF. CDR3 DNA sequence: TGTGCCAGTAGTACCTTCAGCAGACAGGGCTATGGCTACACCTTC. The full variable domain, rest sourced from reference TRBV19 and TRBJ1-2, is DGGITQSPKYLFRKEGQNVTLSCEQNLNHDAMYWYRQDPGQGLRLIYYSQIVNDFQKGDIAEGYSVSREKKESFPLTVTSAQKNPTAFYLCASSTFSRQGYGYTFGSGTRLTVV.